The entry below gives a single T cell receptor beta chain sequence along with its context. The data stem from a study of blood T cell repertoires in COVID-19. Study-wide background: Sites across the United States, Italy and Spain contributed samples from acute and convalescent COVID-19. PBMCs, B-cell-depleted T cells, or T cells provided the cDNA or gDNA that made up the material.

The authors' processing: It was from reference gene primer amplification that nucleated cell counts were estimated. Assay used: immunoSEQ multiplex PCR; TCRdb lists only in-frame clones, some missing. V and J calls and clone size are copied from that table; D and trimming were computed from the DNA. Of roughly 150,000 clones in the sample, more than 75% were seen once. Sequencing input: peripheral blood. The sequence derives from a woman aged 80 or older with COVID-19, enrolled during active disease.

CDR3 protein: CASSPKRWDTVGTEAFF. The CDR3 nucleotides are TGTGCCAGCAGCCCAAAGAGATGGGACACGGTCGGGACTGAAGCTTTCTTT. The J gene is TRBJ1-1, the V gene TRBV11-2; a weak D match, TRBD1 (6 bases). V gave up 5 bases and J gave up 5 bases, with 24 bases separating them. This CDR3 spans 17 amino acids. CDR1 and CDR2 from the germline V gene are SGHAT and FQNNGV.